This TCR beta chain comes out of a study of cytomegalovirus exposure and HLA in healthy donors. The CDR3 is made up of 15 amino acids. Germline V gene lookup returns CDR1 SGHRS and CDR2 YFSETQ. V was cut by 0 bases and J by 2 bases, with 12 bases left in between. Study outcomes and limitations: Compared with the approximately 670-donor mean, an Asian-associated ancestry cluster reportedly had fewer N-insertions, according to a later analysis. One variant, a missense change in DCLRE1C, was linked in a later analysis to TCR beta V- and J-gene trimming. Through in vitro validation, three CMV-associated chains were shown to be specific for CMV antigens.

The primer mix had 60 Vbeta and 13 Jbeta primers. Here immunoSEQ multiplex PCR was the method, and the copy in TCRdb shows in-frame clones only, minus some. Here the sample spans approximately 160,000 clones, 75% to 80% being singletons. Worth noting for this clone: Its antigen remains unknown.

The sequencing sample was made of PBMCs. This TCR came from a male donor in good health and CMV-seronegative. This chain uses TRBV5-1 with TRBJ2-7; TRBD1 is a possible D gene (6 bases). CDR3 sequence: CASSLAVQGTYEQYF. DNA of the CDR3: TGCGCCAGCAGCTTGGCCGTACAGGGTACCTACGAGCAGTACTTC. The full variable domain, its missing parts supplied by reference TRBV5-1 and TRBJ2-7, is KAGVTQTPRYLIKTRGQQVTLSCSPISGHRSVSWYQQTPGQGLQFLFEYFSETQRNKGNFPGRFSGRQFSNSRSEMNVSTLELGDSALYLCASSLAVQGTYEQYFGPGTRLTVT.